This T cell receptor (beta chain) was sequenced for a study of T cells after yellow fever vaccination. Study context: Researchers used SMART-Seq v4 Ultra Low Input to prepare fractions that had low cell numbers.

The study made its TCR cDNA through 5'RACE template switching. That step introduced a universal primer site along with UMIs. TCRdb recomputed calls from the 5' RACE reads with MiXCR, one row per CDR3 protein. This table has 250,000 or so distinct CDR3 sequences, around 3.5% appearing once. General study results and limits: After the booster, nearly 98% of CD4 and 75% to 90% of CD8 primary-response clones were re-detected. Secondary responses were weaker yet peaked faster, day 5 versus 15.

This clonotype was recorded at least ten times. Its antigen is not identified. The material was PBMCs, obtained 15 days after the yellow fever booster vaccination. The origin of this receptor is a man aged 18 to 29 who received the YFV17D yellow fever vaccine.

The CDR3 protein is CASSDGHKETQYF. CDR3 in DNA: TGTGCCAGCAGTGACGGACACAAAGAGACCCAGTACTTC. V usage is TRBV2 and J usage is TRBJ2-5; D is possibly TRBD1 (5 bases). This CDR3 contains 13 residues. CDR1 and CDR2 (germline): SNHLY, FYNNEI. Deletions cut 3 bases from V and 3 bases from J, with 8 bases between.